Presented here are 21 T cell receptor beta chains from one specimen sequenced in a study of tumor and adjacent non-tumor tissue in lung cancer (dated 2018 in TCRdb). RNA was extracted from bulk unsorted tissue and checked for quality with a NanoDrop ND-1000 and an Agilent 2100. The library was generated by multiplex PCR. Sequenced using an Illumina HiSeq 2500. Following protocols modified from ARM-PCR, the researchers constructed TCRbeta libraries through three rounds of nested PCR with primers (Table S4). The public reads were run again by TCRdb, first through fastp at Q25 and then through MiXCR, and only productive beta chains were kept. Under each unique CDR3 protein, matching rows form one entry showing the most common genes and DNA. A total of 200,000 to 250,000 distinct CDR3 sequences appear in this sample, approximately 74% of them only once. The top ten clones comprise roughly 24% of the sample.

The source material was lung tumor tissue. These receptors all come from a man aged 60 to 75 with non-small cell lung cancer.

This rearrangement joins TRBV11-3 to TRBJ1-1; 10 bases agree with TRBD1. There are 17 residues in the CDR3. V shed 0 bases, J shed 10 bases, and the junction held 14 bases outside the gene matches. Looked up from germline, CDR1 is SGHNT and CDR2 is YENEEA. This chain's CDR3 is CASSLEFEGQGQYSAFF. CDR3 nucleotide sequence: TGTGCCAGCAGCTTAGAGTTTGAGGGACAGGGGCAGTATTCAGCTTTCTTT. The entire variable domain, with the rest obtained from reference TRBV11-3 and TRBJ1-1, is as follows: EAGVVQSPRYKIIEKKQPVAFWCNPISGHNTLYWYLQNLGQGPELLIRYENEEAVDDSQLPKDRFSAERLKGVDSTLKIQPAELGDSAVYLCASSLEFEGQGQYSAFFGQGTRLTVV.

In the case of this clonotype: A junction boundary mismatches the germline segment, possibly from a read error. The CDR3 loop is CSAIRGSTKAFF. The CDR3 bases are TGCAGTGCTATACGGGGGAGCACTAAAGCTTTCTTT. The gene calls are TRBV20-1 and TRBJ1-1, with D maybe TRBD1 (5 bases). The CDR3 extends over 12 amino acids. Per the germline V gene, CDR1 is DFQATT and CDR2 is SNEGSKA (reference sequence).

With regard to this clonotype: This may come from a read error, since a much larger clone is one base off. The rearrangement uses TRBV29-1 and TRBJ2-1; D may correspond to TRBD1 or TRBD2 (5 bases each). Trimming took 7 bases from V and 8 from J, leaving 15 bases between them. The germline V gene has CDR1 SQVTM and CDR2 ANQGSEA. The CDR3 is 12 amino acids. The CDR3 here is CSALGTPDEQFF. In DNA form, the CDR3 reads TGCAGCGCCCTCGGGACCCCCGATGAGCAGTTCTTC.

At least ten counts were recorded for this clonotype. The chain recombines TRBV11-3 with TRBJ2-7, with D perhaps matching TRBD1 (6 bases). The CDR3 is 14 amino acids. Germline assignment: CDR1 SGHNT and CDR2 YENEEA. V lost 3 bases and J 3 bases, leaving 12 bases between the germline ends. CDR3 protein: CASSLDTGIYEQYF. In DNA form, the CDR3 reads TGTGCCAGCAGCTTGGATACAGGGATCTACGAGCAGTACTTC.

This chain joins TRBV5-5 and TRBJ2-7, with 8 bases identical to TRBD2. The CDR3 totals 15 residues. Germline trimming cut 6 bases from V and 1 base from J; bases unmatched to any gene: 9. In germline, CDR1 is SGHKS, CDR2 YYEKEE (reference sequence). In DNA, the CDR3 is TGTGCCAGCACCTTACCGGCTAGCGGGTCCTACGAGCAGTACTTC. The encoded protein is CASTLPASGSYEQYF.

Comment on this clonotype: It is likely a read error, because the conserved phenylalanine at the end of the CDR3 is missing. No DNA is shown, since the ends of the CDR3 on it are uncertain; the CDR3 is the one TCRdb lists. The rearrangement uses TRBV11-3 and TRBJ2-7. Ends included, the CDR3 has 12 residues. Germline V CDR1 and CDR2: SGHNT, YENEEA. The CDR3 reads CASSFIRAEQYI.

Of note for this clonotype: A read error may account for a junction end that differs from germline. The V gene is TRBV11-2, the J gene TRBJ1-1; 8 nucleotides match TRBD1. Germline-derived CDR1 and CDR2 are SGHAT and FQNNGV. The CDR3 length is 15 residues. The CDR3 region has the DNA TGTGCCAGCAGCATTCGACAGGGGCGGGATACTGAAGCATTCTTT. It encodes CASSIRQGRDTEAFF.

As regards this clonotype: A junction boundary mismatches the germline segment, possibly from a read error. CDR3 protein: CAIEGVTGTGTQYF. The CDR3 coding sequence is TGTGCCATCGAAGGGGTCACGGGCACAGGTACGCAGTATTTT. The chain uses TRBV5-4 and TRBJ2-3; a weak D match, TRBD1 (5 bases). The CDR3 contains 14 residues. Per germline, CDR1 SGHNT and CDR2 YYREEE (reference sequence).

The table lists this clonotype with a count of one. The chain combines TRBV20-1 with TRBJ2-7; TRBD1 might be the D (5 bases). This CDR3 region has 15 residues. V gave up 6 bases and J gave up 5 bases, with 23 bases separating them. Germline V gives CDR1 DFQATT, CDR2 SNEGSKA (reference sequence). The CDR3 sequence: CSAPLFRTPSDEQYF. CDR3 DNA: TGCAGTGCCCCCTTATTCAGGACACCGTCGGACGAGCAGTACTTC.

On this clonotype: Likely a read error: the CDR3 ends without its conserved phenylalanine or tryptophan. The CDR3 DNA reads as TGTGCCAGCAGTTTCCAGCCCAGGACCGATGAGCAGTTCCTC. The encoded protein is CASSFQPRTDEQFL. The rearrangement links TRBV28 to TRBJ2-1; D gene unclear. From germline, CDR1 is MDHEN and CDR2 SYDVKM. V was pared by 3 bases and J by 8 bases, with 14 bases between. The CDR3 contains 14 residues.

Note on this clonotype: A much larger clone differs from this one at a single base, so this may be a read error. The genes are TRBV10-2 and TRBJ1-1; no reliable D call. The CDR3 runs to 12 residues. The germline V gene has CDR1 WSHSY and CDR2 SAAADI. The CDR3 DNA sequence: TGCACCAGCAGTGATCCGAACACTGAAGCTTTCTTT. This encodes CTSSDPNTEAFF.

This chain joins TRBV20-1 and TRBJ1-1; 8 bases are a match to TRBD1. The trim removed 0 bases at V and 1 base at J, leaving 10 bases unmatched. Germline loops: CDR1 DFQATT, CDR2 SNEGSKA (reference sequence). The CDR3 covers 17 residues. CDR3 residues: CSARDTTRGTGNTEAFF. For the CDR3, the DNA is TGCAGTGCTAGAGATACTACGCGAGGGACAGGGAACACTGAAGCTTTCTTT.

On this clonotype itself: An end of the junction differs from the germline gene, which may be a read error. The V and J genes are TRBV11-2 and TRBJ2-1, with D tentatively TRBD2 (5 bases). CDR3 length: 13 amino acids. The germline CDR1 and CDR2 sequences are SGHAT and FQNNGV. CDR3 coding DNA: TGTGACAGCAGCTTAGAGGACTCGACGTGGCAGTTCTTC. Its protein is CDSSLEDSTWQFF.

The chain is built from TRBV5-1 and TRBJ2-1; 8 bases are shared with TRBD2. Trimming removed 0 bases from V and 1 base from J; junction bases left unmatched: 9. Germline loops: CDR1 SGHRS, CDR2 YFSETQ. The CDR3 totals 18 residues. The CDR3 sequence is CASSLATSAGVSYNEQFF. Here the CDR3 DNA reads TGCGCCAGCAGCTTGGCCACCTCAGCGGGAGTGTCCTACAATGAGCAGTTCTTC.

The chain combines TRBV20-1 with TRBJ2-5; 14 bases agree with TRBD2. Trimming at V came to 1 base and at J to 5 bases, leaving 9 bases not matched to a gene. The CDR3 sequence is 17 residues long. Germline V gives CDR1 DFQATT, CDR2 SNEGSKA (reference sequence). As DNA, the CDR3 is TGCAGTGCTAGAGGTTACCGACTAGCGGGAGGGCCGGAGACCCAGTACTTC. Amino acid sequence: CSARGYRLAGGPETQYF.

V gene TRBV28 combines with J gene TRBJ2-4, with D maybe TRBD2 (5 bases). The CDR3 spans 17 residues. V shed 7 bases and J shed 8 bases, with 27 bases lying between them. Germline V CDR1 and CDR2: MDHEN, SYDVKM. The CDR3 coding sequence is TGTGCCAGCACCCAGGTCCTATGGGTAGAGGGAACGCACATTCAGTACTTC. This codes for CASTQVLWVEGTHIQYF.

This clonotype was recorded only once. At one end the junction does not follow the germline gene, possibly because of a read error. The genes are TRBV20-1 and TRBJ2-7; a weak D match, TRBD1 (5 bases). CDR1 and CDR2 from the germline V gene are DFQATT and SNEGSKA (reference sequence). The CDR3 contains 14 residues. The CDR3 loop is CSARLRQKLYEKYF. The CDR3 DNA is TGCAGTGCTAGGTTGAGACAGAAACTATACGAGAAGTACTTC.

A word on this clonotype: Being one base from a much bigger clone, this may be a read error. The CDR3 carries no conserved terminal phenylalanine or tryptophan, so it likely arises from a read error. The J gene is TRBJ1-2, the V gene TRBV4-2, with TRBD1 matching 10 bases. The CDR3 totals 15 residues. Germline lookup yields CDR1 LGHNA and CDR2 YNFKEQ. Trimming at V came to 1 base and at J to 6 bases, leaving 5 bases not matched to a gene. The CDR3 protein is CASSQARTGGNGYTL. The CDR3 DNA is TGTGCCAGCAGCCAAGCACGGACAGGGGGGAATGGCTACACCTTG.

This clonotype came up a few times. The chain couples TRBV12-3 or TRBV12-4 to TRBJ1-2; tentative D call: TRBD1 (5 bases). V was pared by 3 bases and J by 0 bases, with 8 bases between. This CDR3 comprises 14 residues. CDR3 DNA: TGTGCCAGCAGTTTTAGACAGTCTAACTATGGCTACACCTTC. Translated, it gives CASSFRQSNYGYTF.

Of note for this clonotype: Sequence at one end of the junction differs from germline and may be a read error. CDR3 region: CASSEIRLGQPLHF. For the CDR3, the DNA is TGTGCCAGCAGTGAAATAAGGTTAGGACAGCCCCTGCATTTT. The rearrangement joins TRBV6-1 to TRBJ1-5; a weak D match, TRBD1 (6 bases). In germline, CDR1 is MNHNS, CDR2 SASEGT. This CDR3 comprises 14 residues.

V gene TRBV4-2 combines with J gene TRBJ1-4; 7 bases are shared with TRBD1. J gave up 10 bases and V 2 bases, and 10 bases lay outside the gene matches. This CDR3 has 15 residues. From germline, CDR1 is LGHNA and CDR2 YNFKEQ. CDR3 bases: TGTGCCAGCAGCCAAACCGGGACAGTGAAAGGAAAACTGTTTTTT. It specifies CASSQTGTVKGKLFF.